This passage covers 2 T cell receptor beta chains from one sample sequenced in a study of CD8+CD57+ T cells in acquired aplastic anemia. It was patients with CD8+CD57+ cell expansion by flow cytometry who were chosen for sequencing. The TCR beta profiling, which covered VDJ combination and CDR3 sequence, was carried out using genomic DNA as the template. TCRdb redid the calling of the reads with MiXCR, one entry per CDR3 protein. The table has hundreds of thousands of distinct CDR3 sequences, over 25% seen once; the top ten hold approximately 0.82%. The sequencing input was sorted CD4+, CD8+, or CD8+CD57+ T cells (not recorded which) from PBMCs. These TCRs come from a human donor with aplastic anemia.

This clonotype was seen at least ten times. The chain joins TRBV11-1 to TRBJ1-6, with TRBD1 identical over 7 bases. The CDR3 consists of 14 residues. Germline assignment: CDR1 SGHAT and CDR2 FQDESV (reference sequence). V lost 2 bases and J lost 10; bases outside the gene matches: 5. The CDR3 DNA sequence: TGTGCCAGCAGCTTAATGGGACAGCGATCACCCCTCCACTTT. Translated: CASSLMGQRSPLHF.

This clonotype came up many times. The chain combines TRBV9 with TRBJ2-7; D gene unclear. Trimming pared 0 bases from V and 0 bases from J, leaving 7 bases between. Germline V CDR1 and CDR2: SGDLS, YYNGEE. CDR3 size: 14 residues. This chain's CDR3 is CASSVASTSYEQYF. CDR3 DNA: TGTGCCAGCAGCGTAGCCAGTACCTCCTACGAGCAGTACTTC.